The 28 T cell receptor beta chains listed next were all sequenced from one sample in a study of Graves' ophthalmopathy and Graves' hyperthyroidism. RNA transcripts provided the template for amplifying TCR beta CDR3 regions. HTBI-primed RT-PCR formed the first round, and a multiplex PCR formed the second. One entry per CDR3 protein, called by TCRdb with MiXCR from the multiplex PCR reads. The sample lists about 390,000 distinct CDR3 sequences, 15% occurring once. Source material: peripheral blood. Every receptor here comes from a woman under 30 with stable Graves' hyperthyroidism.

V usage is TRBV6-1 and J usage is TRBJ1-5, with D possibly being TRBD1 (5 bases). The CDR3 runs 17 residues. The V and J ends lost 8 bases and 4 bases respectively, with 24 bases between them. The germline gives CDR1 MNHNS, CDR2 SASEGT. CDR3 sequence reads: CASSPDLSDIGNQPQHF. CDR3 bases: TGTGCCAGCTCACCAGATTTGTCGGACATAGGTAATCAGCCCCAGCATTTT.

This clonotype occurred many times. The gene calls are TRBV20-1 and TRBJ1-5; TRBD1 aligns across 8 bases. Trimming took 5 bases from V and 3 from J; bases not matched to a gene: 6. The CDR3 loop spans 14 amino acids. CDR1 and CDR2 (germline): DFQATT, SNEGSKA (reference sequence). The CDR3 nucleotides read TGCAGTGCTGGTCGGACAGGGACCAATCAGCCCCAGCATTTT. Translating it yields CSAGRTGTNQPQHF.

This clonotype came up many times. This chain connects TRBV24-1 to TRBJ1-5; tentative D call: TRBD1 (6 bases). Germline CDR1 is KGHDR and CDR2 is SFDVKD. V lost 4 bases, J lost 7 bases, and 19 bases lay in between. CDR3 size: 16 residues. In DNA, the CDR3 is TGTGCCACCAGTGAAGGCGGGGGGGGGCTATGGCAGCCCCAGCATTTT. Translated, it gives CATSEGGGGLWQPQHF.

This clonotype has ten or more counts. The CDR3: CASSLRGTENTGELFF. The CDR3 DNA reads TGTGCCAGCAGCCTCCGCGGGACAGAGAACACCGGGGAGCTGTTTTTT. The V and J genes are TRBV12-3 or TRBV12-4 and TRBJ2-2; perhaps TRBD1 as D (7 bases). V lost 6 bases, J lost 1 base, and 15 bases lay in between. The CDR3 covers 16 residues.

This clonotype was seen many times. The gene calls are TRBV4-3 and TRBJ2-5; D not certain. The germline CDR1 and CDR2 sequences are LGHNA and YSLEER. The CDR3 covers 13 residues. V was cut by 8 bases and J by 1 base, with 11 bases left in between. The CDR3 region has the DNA TGCGCCAGCCCCAGCCGACCCCAAGAGACCCAGTACTTC. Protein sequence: CASPSRPQETQYF.

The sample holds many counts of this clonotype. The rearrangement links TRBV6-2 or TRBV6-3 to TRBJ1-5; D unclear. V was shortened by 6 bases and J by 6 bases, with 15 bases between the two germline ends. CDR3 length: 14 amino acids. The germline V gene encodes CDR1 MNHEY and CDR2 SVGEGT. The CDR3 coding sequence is TGTGCCAGCAGCCCGGGCCCCCTCGGTCAGCCCCAGCATTTT. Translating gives CASSPGPLGQPQHF.

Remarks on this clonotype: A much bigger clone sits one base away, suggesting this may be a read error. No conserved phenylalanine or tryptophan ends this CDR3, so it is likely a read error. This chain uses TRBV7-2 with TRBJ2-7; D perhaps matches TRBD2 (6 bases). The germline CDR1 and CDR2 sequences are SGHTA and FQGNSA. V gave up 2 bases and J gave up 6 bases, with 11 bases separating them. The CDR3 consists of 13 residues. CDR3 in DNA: TGTGCCAGCAGCTTAAGTCAGGGAGGCGAGCAGTACCTC. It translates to CASSLSQGGEQYL.

For the CDR3, the DNA is TGTGCCAGCAGCTTCGGGGACAGGGCCTCAGTGACCCAGCATTTT. Translated: CASSFGDRASVTQHF. The V gene is TRBV7-9, the J gene TRBJ1-5, with TRBD1 identical over 9 bases. This CDR3 has 15 residues. The ends lost 3 bases at V and 11 bases at J; junction bases unmatched: 11. Germline loops: CDR1 SEHNR, CDR2 FQNEAQ (reference sequence).

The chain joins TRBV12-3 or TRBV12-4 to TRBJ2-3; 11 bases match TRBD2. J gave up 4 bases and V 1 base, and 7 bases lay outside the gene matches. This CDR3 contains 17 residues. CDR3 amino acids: CASSLVPSGGNPDTQYF. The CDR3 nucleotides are TGTGCCAGCAGTTTAGTTCCTAGCGGGGGGAACCCAGATACGCAGTATTTT.

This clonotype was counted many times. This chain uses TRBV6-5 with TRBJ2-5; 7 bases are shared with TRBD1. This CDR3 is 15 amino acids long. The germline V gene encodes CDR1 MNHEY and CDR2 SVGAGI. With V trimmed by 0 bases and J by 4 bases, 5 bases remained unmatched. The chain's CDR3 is CASSYSGQKGETQYF. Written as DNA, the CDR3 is TGTGCCAGCAGTTACTCGGGACAGAAGGGAGAGACCCAGTACTTC.

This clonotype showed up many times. CDR3: CASSSVLTAQHF. The CDR3 DNA follows: TGTGCCAGCAGTTCAGTTTTGACGGCCCAGCATTTT. V gene TRBV6-2 or TRBV6-3 combines with J gene TRBJ1-5; no reliable D call. Trimming left V 4 bases short and J 11 bases short, with 12 bases between. Looked up from germline, CDR1 is MNHEY and CDR2 is SVGEGT. The CDR3 has 12 amino acids.

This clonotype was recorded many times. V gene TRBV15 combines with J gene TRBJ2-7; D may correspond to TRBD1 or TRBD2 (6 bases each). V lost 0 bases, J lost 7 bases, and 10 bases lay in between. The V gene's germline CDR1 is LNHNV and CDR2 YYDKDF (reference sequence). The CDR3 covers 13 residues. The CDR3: CATSREGGWEQYF. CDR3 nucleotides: TGTGCCACCAGCAGAGAGGGGGGCTGGGAGCAGTACTTC.

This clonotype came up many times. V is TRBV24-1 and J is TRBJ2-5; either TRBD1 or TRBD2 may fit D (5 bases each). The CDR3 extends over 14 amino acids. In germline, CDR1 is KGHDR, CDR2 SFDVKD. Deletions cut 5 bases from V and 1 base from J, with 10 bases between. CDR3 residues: CATSGAGTQETQYF. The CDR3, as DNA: TGTGCCACCAGTGGTGCCGGGACCCAAGAGACCCAGTACTTC.

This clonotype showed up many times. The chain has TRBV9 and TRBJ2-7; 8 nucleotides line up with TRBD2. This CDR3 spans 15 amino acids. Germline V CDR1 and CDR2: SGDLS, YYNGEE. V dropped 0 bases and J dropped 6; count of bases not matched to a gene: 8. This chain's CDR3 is CASSVAGLAEGEQYF. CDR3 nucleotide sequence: TGTGCCAGCAGCGTAGCAGGACTAGCCGAGGGCGAGCAGTACTTC.

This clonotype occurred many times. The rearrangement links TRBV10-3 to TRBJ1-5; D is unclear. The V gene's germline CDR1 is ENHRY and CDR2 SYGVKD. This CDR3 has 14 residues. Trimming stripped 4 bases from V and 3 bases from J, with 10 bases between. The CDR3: CAISGANDNQPQHF. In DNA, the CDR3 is TGTGCCATCAGTGGGGCCAATGACAATCAGCCCCAGCATTTT.

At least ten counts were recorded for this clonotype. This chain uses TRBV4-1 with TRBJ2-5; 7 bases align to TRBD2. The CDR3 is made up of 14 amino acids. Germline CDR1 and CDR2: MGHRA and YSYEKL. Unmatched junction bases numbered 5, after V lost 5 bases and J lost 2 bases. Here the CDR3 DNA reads TGCGCCAGCAGCTTTCGGCGGGGGCAAGAGACCCAGTACTTC. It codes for CASSFRRGQETQYF.

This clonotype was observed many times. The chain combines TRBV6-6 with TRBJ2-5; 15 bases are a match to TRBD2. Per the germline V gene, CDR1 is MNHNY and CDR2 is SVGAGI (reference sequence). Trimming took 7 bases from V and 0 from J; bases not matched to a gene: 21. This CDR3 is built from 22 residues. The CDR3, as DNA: TGTGCCAGCAACAGTCAGCCACCGGGACTAGCGGGGGGACCCGGGTACCAAGAGACCCAGTACTTC. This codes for CASNSQPPGLAGGPGYQETQYF.

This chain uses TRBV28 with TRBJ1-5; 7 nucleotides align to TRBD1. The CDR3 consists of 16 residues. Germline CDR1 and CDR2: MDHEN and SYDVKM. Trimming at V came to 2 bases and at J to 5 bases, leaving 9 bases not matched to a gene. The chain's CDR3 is CASSLRLGRGDQPQHF. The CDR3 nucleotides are TGTGCCAGCAGTTTACGTCTAGGCAGGGGGGATCAGCCCCAGCATTTT. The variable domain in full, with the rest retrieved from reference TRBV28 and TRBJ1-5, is DVKVTQSSRYLVKRTGEKVFLECVQDMDHENMFWYRQDPGLGLRLIYFSYDVKMKEKGDIPEGYSVSREKKERFSLILESASTNQTSMYLCASSLRLGRGDQPQHFGDGTRLSIL.

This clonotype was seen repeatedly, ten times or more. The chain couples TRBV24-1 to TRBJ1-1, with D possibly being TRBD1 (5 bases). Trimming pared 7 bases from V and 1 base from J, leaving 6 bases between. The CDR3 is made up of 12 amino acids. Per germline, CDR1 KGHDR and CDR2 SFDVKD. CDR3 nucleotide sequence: TGTGCCACCAGCACAGGGAACACTGAAGCTTTCTTT. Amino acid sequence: CATSTGNTEAFF.

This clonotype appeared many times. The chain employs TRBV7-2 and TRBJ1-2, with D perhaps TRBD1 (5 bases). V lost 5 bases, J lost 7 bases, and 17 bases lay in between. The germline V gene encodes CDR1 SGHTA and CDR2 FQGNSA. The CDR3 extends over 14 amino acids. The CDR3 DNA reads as TGTGCCAGCAGCCCAGGGACGGCTAAGGCTGGCTACACCTTC. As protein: CASSPGTAKAGYTF.

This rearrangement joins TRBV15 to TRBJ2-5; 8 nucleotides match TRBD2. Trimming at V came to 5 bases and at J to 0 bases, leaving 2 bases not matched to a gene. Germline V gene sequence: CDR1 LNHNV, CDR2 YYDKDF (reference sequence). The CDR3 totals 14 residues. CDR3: CATSDSGDQETQYF. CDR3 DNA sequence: TGTGCCACCAGCGATAGCGGGGACCAAGAGACCCAGTACTTC.

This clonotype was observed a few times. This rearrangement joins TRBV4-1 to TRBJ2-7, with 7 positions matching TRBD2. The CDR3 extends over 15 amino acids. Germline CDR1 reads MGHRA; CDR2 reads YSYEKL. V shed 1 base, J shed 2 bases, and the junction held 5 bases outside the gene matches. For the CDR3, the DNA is TGCGCCAGCAGCCAAGCTAGCGGTCTTACCTACGAGCAGTACTTC. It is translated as CASSQASGLTYEQYF.

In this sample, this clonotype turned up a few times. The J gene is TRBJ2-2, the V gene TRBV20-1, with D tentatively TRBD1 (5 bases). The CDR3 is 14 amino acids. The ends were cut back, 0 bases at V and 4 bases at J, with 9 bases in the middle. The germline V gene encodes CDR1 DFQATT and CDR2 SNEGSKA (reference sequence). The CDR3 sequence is CSARERGTTGELFF. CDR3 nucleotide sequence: TGCAGTGCTAGAGAAAGGGGAACCACCGGGGAGCTGTTTTTT.

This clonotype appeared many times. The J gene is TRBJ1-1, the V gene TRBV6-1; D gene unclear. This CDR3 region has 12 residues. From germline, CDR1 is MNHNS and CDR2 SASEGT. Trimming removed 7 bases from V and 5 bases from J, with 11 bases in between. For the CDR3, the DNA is TGTGCCAGCACCCAACTGGGGACTGAAGCTTTCTTT. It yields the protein CASTQLGTEAFF.

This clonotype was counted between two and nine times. CDR3 coding DNA: TGCGCCAGCAGGGGGACTAGCGGGGGGAACACCGGGGAGCTGTTTTTT. Amino acid sequence: CASRGTSGGNTGELFF. The V gene is TRBV10-2, the J gene TRBJ2-2; 14 bases line up with TRBD2. V dropped 6 bases and J dropped 1; count of bases not matched to a gene: 1. Looked up from germline, CDR1 is WSHSY and CDR2 is SAAADI. The CDR3 loop spans 16 amino acids.

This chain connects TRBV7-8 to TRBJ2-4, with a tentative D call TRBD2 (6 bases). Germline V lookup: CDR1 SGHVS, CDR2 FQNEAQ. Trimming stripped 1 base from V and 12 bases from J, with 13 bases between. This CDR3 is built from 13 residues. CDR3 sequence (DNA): TGTGCCAGCAGCTTAGATTTGGCGGGAAGTCAGTACTTC. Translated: CASSLDLAGSQYF.

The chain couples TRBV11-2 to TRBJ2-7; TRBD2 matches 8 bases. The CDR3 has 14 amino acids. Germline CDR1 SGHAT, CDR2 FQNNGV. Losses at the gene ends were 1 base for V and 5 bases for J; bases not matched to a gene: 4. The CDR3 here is CASSLAGGLNEQYF. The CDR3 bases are TGTGCCAGCAGCTTAGCGGGGGGGCTTAACGAGCAGTACTTC.

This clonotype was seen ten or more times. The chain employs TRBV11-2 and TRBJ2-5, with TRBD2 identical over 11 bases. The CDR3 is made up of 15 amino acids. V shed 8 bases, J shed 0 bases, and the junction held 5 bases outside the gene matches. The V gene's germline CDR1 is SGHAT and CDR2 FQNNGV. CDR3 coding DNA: TGTGCCAGCTCCCGACTAGCGGGGAACCAAGAGACCCAGTACTTC. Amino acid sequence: CASSRLAGNQETQYF.